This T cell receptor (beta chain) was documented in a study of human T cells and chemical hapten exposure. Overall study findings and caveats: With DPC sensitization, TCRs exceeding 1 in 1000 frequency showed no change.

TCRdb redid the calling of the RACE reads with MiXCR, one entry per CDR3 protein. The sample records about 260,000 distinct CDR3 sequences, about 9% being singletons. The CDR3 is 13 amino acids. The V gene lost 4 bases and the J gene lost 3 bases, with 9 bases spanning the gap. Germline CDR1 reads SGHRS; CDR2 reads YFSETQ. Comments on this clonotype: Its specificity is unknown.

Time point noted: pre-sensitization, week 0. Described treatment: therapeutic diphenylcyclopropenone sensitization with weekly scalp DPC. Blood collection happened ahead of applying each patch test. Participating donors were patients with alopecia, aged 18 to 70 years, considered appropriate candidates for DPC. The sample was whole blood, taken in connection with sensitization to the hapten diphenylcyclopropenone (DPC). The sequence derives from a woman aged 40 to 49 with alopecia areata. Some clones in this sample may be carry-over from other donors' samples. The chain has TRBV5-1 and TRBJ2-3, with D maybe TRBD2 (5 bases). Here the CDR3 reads CASSEGQTDTQYF. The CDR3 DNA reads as TGCGCCAGCAGCGAGGGCCAAACAGATACGCAGTATTTT.